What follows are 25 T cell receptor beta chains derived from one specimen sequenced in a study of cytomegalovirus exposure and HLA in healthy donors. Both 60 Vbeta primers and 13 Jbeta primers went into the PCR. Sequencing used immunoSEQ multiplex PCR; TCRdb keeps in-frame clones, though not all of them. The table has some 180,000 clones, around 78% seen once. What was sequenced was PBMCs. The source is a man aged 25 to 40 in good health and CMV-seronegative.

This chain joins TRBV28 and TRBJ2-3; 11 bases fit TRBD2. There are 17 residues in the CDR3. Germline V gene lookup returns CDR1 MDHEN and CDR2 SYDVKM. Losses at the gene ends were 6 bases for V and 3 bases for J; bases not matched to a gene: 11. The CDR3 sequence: CASSFTGLAVNTDTQYF. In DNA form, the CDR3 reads TGTGCCAGCAGCTTCACGGGACTAGCGGTTAATACAGATACGCAGTATTTT.

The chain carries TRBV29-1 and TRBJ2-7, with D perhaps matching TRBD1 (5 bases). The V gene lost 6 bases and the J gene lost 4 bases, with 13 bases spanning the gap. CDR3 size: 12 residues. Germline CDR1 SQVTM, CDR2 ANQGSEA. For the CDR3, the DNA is TGCAGCGTAAGATTGACAGTATACGAGCAGTACTTC. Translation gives CSVRLTVYEQYF.

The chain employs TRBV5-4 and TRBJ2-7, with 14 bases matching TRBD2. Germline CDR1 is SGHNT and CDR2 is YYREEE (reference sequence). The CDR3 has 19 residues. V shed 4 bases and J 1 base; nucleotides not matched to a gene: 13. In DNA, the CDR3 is TGTGCCAGCAGCCCGTCCGGGACTAGCGGGAGATTGGGATCCTACGAGCAGTACTTC. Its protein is CASSPSGTSGRLGSYEQYF.

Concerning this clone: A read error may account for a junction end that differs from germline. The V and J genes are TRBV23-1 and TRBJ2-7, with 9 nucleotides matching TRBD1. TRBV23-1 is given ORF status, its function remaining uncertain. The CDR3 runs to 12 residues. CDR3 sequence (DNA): TGCGCCAGCAGTCAATCATCCGGGACAGGGAACTTC. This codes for CASSQSSGTGNF.

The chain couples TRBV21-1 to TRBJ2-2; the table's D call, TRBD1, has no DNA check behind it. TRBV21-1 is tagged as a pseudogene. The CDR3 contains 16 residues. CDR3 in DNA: TGTGCCAGCAGCAACTGGACAGGGGGCAACACCGGGGAGCTGTTTTTT. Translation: CASSNWTGGNTGELFF.

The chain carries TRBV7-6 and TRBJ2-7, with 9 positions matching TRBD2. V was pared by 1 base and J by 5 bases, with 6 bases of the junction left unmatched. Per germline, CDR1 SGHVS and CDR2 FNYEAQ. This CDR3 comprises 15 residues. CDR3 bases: TGTGCCAGCAGCTTAGGGCTAGCGGGAAAACACGAGCAGTACTTC. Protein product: CASSLGLAGKHEQYF.

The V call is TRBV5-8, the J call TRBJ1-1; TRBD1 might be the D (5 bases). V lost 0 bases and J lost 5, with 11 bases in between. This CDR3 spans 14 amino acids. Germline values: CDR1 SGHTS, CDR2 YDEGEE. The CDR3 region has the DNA TGTGCCAGCAGCTTGGATCAGGGCTATACTGAAGCTTTCTTT. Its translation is CASSLDQGYTEAFF.

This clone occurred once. The CDR3 DNA reads as TGTGCCAGTAGTATACAGGGGGGAACCTACGAGCAGTACTTC. Translated, it gives CASSIQGGTYEQYF. The chain carries TRBV19 and TRBJ2-7, with a possible D match to TRBD1 (7 bases). This CDR3 region has 14 residues. Germline V lookup: CDR1 LNHDA, CDR2 SQIVND (reference sequence). With 2 bases removed from V and 2 bases from J, the gap between germline ends came to 10 bases.

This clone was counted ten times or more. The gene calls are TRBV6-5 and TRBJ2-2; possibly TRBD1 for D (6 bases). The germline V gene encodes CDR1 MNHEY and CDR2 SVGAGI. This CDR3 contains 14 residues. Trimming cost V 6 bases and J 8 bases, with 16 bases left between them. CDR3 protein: CASRSPGESGELFF. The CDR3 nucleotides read TGTGCCAGCAGATCACCAGGGGAATCAGGGGAGCTGTTTTTT.

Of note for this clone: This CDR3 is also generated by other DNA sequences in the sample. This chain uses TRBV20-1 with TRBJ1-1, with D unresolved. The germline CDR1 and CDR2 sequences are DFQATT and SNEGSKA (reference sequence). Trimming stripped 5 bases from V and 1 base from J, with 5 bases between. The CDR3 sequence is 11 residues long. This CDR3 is CSAPGNTEAFF. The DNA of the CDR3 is TGCAGTGCTCCCGGGAACACTGAAGCTTTCTTT.

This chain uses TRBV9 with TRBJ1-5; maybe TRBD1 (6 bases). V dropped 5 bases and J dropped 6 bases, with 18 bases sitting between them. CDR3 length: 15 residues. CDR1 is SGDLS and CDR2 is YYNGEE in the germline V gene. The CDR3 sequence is CASSAGGGQLQPQHF. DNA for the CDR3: TGTGCCAGCAGTGCCGGGGGGGGGCAACTTCAGCCCCAGCATTTT. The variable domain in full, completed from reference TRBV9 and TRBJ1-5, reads DSGVTQTPKHLITATGQRVTLRCSPRSGDLSVYWYQQSLDQGLQFLIQYYNGEERAKGNILERFSAQQFPDLHSELNLSSLELGDSALYFCASSAGGGQLQPQHFGDGTRLSIL.

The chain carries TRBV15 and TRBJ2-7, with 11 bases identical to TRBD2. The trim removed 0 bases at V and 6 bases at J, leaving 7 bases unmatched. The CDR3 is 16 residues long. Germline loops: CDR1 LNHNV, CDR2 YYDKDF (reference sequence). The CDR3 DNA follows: TGTGCCACCAGCAGAGAGGTGTTAGCGGGAGGGTCCGAGCAGTACTTC. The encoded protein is CATSREVLAGGSEQYF.

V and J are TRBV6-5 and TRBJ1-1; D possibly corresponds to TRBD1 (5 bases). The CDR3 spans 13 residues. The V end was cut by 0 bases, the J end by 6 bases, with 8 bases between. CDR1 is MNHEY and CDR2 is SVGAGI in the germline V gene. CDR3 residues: CASSYSGGAEAFF. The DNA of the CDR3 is TGTGCCAGCAGTTACTCCGGGGGGGCTGAAGCTTTCTTT.

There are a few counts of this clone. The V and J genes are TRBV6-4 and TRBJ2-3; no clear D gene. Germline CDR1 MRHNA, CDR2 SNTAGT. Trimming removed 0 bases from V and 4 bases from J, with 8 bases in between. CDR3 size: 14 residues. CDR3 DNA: TGTGCCAGCAGTGACTCGCTAGACCCAGATACGCAGTATTTT. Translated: CASSDSLDPDTQYF.

The CDR3 loop is CASSKQQGYGTDTQYF. CDR3 in DNA: TGTGCCAGCAGCAAACAACAGGGGTATGGCACAGATACGCAGTATTTT. The J gene is TRBJ2-3, the V gene TRBV5-4; TRBD1 agrees at 7 bases. CDR3 length: 16 residues. Germline lookup yields CDR1 SGHNT and CDR2 YYREEE (reference sequence). The V segment lost 4 bases and the J segment 1 base; nucleotides outside the gene matches: 9. Full variable domain (rest looked up from reference TRBV5-4 and TRBJ2-3): ETGVTQSPTHLIKTRGQQVTLRCSSQSGHNTVSWYQQALGQGPQFIFQYYREEENGRGNFPPRFSGLQFPNYSSELNVNALELDDSALYLCASSKQQGYGTDTQYFGPGTRLTVL.

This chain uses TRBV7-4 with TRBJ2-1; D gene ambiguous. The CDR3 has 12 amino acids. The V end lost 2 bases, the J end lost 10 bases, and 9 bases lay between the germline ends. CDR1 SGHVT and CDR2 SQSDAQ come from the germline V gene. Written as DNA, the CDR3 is TGTGCCAGCAGCTTATTATACTGCGAGCAGTTCTTC. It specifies CASSLLYCEQFF.

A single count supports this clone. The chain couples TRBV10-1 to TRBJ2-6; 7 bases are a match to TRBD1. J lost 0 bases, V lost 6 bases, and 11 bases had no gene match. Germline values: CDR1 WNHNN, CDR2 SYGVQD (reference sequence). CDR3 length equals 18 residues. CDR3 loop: CASRHRDSRHSGANVLTF. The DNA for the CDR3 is TGCGCCAGCAGGCACCGGGACAGCCGACACTCTGGGGCCAACGTCCTGACTTTC.

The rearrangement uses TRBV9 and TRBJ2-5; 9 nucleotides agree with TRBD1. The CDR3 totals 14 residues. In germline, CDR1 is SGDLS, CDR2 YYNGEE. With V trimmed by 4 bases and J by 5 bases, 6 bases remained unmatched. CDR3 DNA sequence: TGTGCCAGCAGCTGGACAGGGGAGGGGGAGACCCAGTACTTC. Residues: CASSWTGEGETQYF.

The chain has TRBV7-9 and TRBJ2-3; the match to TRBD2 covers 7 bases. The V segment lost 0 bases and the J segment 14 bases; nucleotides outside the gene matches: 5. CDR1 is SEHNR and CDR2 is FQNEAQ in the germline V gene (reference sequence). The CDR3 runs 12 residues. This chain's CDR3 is CASSLAGGYPYF. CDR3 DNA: TGTGCCAGCAGCTTAGCGGGAGGGTATCCGTATTTT.

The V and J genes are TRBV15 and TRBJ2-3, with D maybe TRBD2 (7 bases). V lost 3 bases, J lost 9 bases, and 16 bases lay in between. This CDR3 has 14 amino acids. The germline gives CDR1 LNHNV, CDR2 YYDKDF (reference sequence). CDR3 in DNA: TGTGCCACCAGCAGGCAGGTGGGAGGGACAACGCAGTATTTT. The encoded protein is CATSRQVGGTTQYF.

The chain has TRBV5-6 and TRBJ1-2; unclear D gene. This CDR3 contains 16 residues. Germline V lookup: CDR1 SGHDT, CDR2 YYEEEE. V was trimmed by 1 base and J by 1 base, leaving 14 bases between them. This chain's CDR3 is CASSLPGGPSNYGYTF. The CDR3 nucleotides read TGTGCCAGCAGCTTGCCTGGAGGCCCCAGTAACTATGGCTACACCTTC.

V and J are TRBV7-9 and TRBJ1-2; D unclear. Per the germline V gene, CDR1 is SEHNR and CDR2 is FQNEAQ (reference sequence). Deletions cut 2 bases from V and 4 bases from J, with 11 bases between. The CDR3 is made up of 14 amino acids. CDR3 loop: CASSLFDSSYGYTF. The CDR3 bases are TGTGCCAGCAGCTTATTTGACTCCTCCTATGGCTACACCTTC.

The CDR3 DNA sequence: TGCGCCAGCAGCCCCCCAGGGGGGTATGGCTACACCTTC. It codes for CASSPPGGYGYTF. The chain combines TRBV4-1 with TRBJ1-2; 7 positions agree with TRBD1. V lost 4 bases and J lost 5; bases outside the gene matches: 4. This CDR3 region has 13 residues. CDR1 is MGHRA and CDR2 is YSYEKL in the germline V gene.

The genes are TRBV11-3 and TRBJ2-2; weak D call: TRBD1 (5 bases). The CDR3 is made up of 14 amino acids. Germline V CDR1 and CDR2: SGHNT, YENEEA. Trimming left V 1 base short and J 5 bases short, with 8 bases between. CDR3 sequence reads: CASSLVPGTGELFF. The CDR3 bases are TGTGCCAGCAGCTTAGTTCCAGGGACCGGGGAGCTGTTTTTT.

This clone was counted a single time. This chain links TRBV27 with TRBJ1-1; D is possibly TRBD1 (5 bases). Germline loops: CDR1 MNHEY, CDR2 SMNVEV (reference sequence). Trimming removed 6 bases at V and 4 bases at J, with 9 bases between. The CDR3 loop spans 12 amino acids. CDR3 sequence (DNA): TGTGCCAGCAGCAGGGTTGGCACTGAAGCTTTCTTT. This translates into CASSRVGTEAFF.